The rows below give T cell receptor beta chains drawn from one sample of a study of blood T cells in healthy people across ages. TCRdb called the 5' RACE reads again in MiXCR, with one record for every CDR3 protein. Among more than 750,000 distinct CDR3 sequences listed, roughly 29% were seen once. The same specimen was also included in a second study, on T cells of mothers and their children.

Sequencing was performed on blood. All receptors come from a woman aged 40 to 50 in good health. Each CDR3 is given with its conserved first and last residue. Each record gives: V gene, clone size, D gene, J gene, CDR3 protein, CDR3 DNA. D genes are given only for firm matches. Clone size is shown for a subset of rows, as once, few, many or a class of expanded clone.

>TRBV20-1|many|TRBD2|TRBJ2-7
CSARGGGLGEIHEQYF
TGCAGTGCTAGAGGGGGGGGACTAGGCGAGATCCACGAGCAGTACTTC
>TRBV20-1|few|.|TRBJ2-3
CSATGWGSADTQYF
TGCAGTGCTACCGGCTGGGGCAGCGCAGATACGCAGTATTTT
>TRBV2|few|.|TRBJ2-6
CASRRGSGANVLTF
TGTGCCAGCAGACGGGGTTCTGGGGCCAACGTCCTGACTTTC
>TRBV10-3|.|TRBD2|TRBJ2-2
CAIMRTSGGVDGELFF
TGTGCCATCATGCGGACTAGCGGGGGGGTTGACGGGGAGCTGTTTTTT
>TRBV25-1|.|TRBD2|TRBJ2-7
CASGAWGGRYEQYF
TGTGCCAGCGGGGCGTGGGGGGGACGGTACGAGCAGTACTTC
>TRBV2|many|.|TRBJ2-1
CASSEKAGQRYNEQFF
TGTGCCAGCAGTGAAAAGGCAGGGCAACGCTACAATGAGCAGTTCTTC
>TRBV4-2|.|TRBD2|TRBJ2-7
CASSQGSGGTGEQYF
TGTGCCAGCAGCCAAGGGAGCGGGGGAACGGGCGAGCAGTACTTC
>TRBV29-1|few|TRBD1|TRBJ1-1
CSAARGAGTVNAEAFF
TGCAGCGCTGCTAGGGGGGCTGGGACAGTGAACGCCGAAGCTTTCTTT
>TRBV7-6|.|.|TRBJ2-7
CASSLAPEKYEQYF
TGTGCCAGCAGCTTAGCTCCAGAGAAATACGAGCAGTACTTC
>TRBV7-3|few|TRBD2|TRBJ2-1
CASSSLAGLNEQFF
TGTGCCAGCAGCTCACTAGCGGGCTTAAATGAGCAGTTCTTC
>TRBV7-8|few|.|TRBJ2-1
CASSLYIGVNEQFF
TGTGCCAGCAGCTTATATATCGGGGTCAATGAGCAGTTCTTC
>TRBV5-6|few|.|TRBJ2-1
CASSIVREQFF
TGTGCCAGCAGCATCGTGAGAGAGCAGTTCTTC
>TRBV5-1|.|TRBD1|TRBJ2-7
CANSLGDSDYEQYF
TGCGCCAACAGCTTGGGGGACAGCGACTACGAGCAGTACTTC
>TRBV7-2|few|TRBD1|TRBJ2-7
CASSPMGQSSYEQYF
TGTGCCAGCAGCCCTATGGGACAGAGCTCCTACGAGCAGTACTTC
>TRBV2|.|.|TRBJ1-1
CASREDGLNTEAFF
TGTGCCAGCAGAGAGGACGGATTGAACACTGAAGCTTTCTTT
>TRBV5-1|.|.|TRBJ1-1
CATARAENTEAVF
TGCGCCACCGCCAGGGCGGAGAACACTGAAGCTGTCTTT
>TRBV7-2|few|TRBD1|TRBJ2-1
CASSLARQGANEQFF
TGTGCCAGCAGCTTAGCGCGACAGGGGGCCAATGAGCAGTTCTTC
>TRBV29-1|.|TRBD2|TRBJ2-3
CSVVLAGGLDTQYF
TGCAGCGTCGTACTAGCGGGGGGACTGGATACGCAGTATTTT
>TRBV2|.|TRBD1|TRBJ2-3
CASSLSGQGADMQYF
TGTGCCAGCAGTCTATCGGGACAGGGGGCAGATATGCAGTATTTT
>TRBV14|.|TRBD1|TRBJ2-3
CTSSLRPDRVTDTQYF
TGTACCAGCAGCCTGAGACCGGACAGGGTAACAGATACGCAGTATTTT
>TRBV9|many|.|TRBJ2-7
CASSVDNLGEQYF
TGTGCCAGCAGCGTAGACAACTTGGGGGAGCAGTACTTC
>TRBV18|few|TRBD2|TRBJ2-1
CASSPTGTSGGAWAYNEQFF
TGTGCCAGCTCACCAACCGGGACTAGCGGGGGGGCTTGGGCCTACAATGAGCAGTTCTTC
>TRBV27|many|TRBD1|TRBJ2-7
CASGQGRTYEQYF
TGTGCCAGCGGACAGGGAAGAACCTACGAGCAGTACTTC
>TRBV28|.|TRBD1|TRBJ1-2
CASSSGQDNYGYTF
TGTGCCAGCAGTTCAGGACAGGACAACTATGGCTACACCTTC
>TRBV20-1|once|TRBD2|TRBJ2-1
CSARDPSGGIVYEQFF
TGCAGTGCTAGAGACCCTAGCGGGGGCATTGTCTATGAGCAGTTCTTC
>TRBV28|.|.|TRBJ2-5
CASSLGVGPLSETQYF
TGTGCCAGCAGTTTGGGGGTAGGGCCACTGTCGGAGACCCAGTACTTC
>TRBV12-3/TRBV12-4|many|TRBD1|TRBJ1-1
CASSRDRGWVGLNTEAFF
TGTGCCAGCAGCCGGGACAGGGGTTGGGTCGGGCTCAACACTGAAGCTTTCTTT
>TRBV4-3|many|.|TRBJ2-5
CASSQVVWGETQYF
TGCGCCAGCAGCCAAGTAGTATGGGGAGAGACCCAGTACTTC
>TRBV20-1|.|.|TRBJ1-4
CSARDFEGRGFATNEKLFF
TGCAGTGCTAGAGATTTCGAGGGGAGGGGTTTTGCAACTAATGAAAAACTGTTTTTT